Below, one T cell receptor beta chain is given with its context. Its antigen remains unidentified. Second doses at about 4 or about 12 weeks were pooled. Using immunoSEQ multiplex PCR, the repertoire was profiled, and TCRdb retains in-frame clones only, with some absent. The repertoire holds more than 75,000 clones, with about four fifths as singletons. This sample is drawn from a study of T cell responses to AZD1222 COVID-19 vaccine. Study outcomes and limitations: At baseline, just a handful of AZD1222 recipients tested seropositive.

Germline V gene data show CDR1 as SEHNR and CDR2 as FQNEAQ (reference sequence). Trimming pared 2 bases from V and 5 bases from J, leaving 16 bases between. The CDR3 covers 16 residues. This sample comprised peripheral blood, obtained 28 days after the second AZD1222 dose. The chain employs TRBV7-9 and TRBJ1-3; weak D call: TRBD1 (6 bases). This TCR was sampled from an adult who received the AZD1222 COVID-19 vaccine. This CDR3 is CASSLTGQGTRNTIYF. DNA of the CDR3: TGTGCCAGCAGCTTAACGGGCCAGGGGACTAGAAACACCATATATTTT.